This TCR beta chain appears in the sequencing data of a study of blood T cell repertoires in COVID-19. Study as a whole: The United States, Italy and Spain were the sources of the acute and convalescent COVID-19 samples.

The germline V gene has CDR1 LNHDA and CDR2 SQIVND (reference sequence). Trimming cost V 6 bases and J 2 bases; bases outside gene matches: 10. This CDR3 is 15 amino acids long. Original data processing: How many nucleated cells were present was estimated from reference gene primer amplification. Generated by immunoSEQ multiplex PCR, the TCRdb table keeps only in-frame clones and is missing some. V and J calls and clone size follow that table, whereas D and trimming were derived from the DNA. This table holds about 52,000 clones, nearly 90% found once. J is TRBJ2-7 and V is TRBV19; 7 bases line up with TRBD1. The sequence was obtained from a man aged 80 or over with active or convalescent COVID-19. The specimen sequenced was peripheral blood. CDR3 nucleotide sequence: TGTGCCAGTAGCCCTAGGGGGCTCCCCCCCTACGAGCAGTACTTC. Encoded protein: CASSPRGLPPYEQYF.